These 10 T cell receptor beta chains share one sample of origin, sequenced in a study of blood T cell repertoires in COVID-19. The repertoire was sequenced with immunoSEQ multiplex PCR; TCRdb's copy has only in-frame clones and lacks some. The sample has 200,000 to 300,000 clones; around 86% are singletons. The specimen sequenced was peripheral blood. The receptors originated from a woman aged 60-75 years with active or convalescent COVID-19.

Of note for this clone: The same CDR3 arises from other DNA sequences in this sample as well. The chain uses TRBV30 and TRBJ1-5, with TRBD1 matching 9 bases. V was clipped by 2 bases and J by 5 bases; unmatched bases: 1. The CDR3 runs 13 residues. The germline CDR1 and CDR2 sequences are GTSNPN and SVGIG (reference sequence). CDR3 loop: CAWSRQGDQPQHF. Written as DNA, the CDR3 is TGTGCCTGGAGTAGACAGGGGGATCAGCCCCAGCATTTT.

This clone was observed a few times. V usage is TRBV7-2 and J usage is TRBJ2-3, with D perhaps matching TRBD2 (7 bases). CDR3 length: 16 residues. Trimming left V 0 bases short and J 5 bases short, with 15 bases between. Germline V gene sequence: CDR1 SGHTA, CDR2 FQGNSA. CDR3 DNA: TGTGCCAGCAGCTTAGCTCGAGGGGGGGCCAAAGATACGCAGTATTTT. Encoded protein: CASSLARGGAKDTQYF. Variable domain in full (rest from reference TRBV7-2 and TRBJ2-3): GAGVSQSPSNKVTEKGKDVELRCDPISGHTALYWYRQSLGQGLEFLIYFQGNSAPDKSGLPSDRFSAERTGGSVSTLTIQRTQQEDSAVYLCASSLARGGAKDTQYFGPGTRLTVL.

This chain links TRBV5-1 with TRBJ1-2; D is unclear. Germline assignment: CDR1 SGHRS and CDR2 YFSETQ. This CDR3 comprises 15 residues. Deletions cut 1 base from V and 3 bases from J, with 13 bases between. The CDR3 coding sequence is TGCGCCAGCAGCTTGCAAGAGGAGGGATACTATGGCTACACCTTC. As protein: CASSLQEEGYYGYTF.

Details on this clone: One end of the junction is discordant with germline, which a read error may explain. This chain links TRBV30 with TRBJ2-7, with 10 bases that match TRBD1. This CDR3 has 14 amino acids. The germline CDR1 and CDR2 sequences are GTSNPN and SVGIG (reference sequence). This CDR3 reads CAWSGSGTGEKMVF. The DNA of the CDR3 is TGTGCCTGGAGTGGCTCCGGGACAGGGGAAAAAATGGTCTTC.

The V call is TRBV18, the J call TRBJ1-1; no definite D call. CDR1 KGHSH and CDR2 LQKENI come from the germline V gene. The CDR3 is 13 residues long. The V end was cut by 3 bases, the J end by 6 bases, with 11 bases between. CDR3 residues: CASSPAGNSEAFF. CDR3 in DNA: TGTGCCAGCTCACCGGCGGGTAACTCTGAAGCTTTCTTT.

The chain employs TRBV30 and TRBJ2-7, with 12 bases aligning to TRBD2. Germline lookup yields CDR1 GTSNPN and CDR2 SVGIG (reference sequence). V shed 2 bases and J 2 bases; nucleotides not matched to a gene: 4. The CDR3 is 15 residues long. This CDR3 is CAWSPSGGGAYEQYF. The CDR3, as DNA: TGTGCCTGGAGTCCTAGCGGGGGGGGAGCCTACGAGCAGTACTTC.

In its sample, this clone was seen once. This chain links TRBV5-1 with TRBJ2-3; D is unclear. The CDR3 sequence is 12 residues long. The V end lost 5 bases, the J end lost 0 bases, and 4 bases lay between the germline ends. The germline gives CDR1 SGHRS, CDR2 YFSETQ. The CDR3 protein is CASRLSTDTQYF. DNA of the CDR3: TGCGCCAGCAGACTGAGCACAGATACGCAGTATTTT.

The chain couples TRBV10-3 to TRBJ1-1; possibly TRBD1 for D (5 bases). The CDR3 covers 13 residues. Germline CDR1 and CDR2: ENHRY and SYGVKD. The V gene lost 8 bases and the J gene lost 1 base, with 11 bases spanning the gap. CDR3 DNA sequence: TGTGCCATCGGCAGGGCCCCGAACACTGAAGCTTTCTTT. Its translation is CAIGRAPNTEAFF.

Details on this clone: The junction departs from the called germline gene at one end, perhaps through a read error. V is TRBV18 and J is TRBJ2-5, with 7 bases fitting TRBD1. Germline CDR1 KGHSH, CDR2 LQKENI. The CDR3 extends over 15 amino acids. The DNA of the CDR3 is TGTGCCAGCTCCCCGGGACAGCCTCCTCAAGGGACCCAGTACTTC. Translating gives CASSPGQPPQGTQYF.

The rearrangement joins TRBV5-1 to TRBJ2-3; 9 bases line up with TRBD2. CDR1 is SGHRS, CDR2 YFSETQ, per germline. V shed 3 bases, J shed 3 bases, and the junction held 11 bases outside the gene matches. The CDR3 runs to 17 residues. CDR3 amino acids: CASSSFQSSGGTDTQYF. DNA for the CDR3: TGCGCCAGCAGCTCGTTTCAGAGTAGCGGGGGAACAGATACGCAGTATTTT.